Listed here are 29 T cell receptor beta chains from one sample, sequenced in a study of cytomegalovirus exposure and HLA in healthy donors. A multiplex PCR was run with 60 Vbeta primers and 13 Jbeta primers. Assay: immunoSEQ multiplex PCR; the TCRdb copy retains only in-frame clones and omits some. The sample holds 110,000 or so clones, more than 80% seen once. Sequencing input: PBMCs. These receptor sequences come from a man aged 35-49 years in good health and CMV-seronegative.

The rearrangement uses TRBV6-1 and TRBJ1-5; D possibly corresponds to TRBD1 (5 bases). The CDR3 is 16 residues long. The germline gives CDR1 MNHNS, CDR2 SASEGT. Deletions cut 1 base from V and 2 bases from J, with 12 bases between. The CDR3 nucleotides are TGTGCCAGCAGTGAAGGGGGCAGGAGGGGCAATCAGCCCCAGCATTTT. This codes for CASSEGGRRGNQPQHF.

The gene calls are TRBV14 and TRBJ2-2, with 7 bases identical to TRBD1. J was trimmed by 5 bases and V by 4 bases; bases with no gene match: 4. The CDR3 runs 14 residues. The V gene's germline CDR1 is SGHDN and CDR2 FVKESK. The CDR3 loop reads CASSRWTGTGELFF. As DNA, the CDR3 is TGTGCCAGCAGCCGCTGGACAGGTACCGGGGAGCTGTTTTTT.

This clone was counted between two and nine times. The V call is TRBV7-9, the J call TRBJ2-2; D call uncertain. Germline CDR1 is SEHNR and CDR2 is FQNEAQ (reference sequence). The germline V and J ends were trimmed by 1 base and 0 bases, with 6 bases remaining between them. The CDR3 extends over 15 amino acids. CDR3 region: CASSLGQANTGELFF. The CDR3 nucleotides are TGTGCCAGCAGCTTAGGGCAAGCGAACACCGGGGAGCTGTTTTTT.

The chain recombines TRBV14 with TRBJ2-7; TRBD1 aligns across 7 bases. Trimming at V came to 1 base and at J to 3 bases, leaving 15 bases not matched to a gene. Germline V gene data show CDR1 as SGHDN and CDR2 as FVKESK. The CDR3 sequence is 18 residues long. CDR3 DNA sequence: TGTGCCAGCAGCCAAGGGCATAGGGGGCGGACCGCGAGCTACGAGCAGTACTTC. It specifies CASSQGHRGRTASYEQYF.

In nucleotides, the CDR3 is TGTGCCAGCAGCTCCAGGCAGGGTGATCGACTGTTTTTT. Protein: CASSSRQGDRLFF. V usage is TRBV7-2 and J usage is TRBJ1-4; D perhaps matches TRBD1 (5 bases). Germline assignment: CDR1 SGHTA and CDR2 FQGNSA. CDR3 size: 13 residues. V was shortened by 4 bases and J by 13 bases, with 16 bases between the two germline ends. The full variable domain, in which reference TRBV7-2 and TRBJ1-4 provide the parts outside the CDR3, is GAGVSQSPSNKVTEKGKDVELRCDPISGHTALYWYRQSLGQGLEFLIYFQGNSAPDKSGLPSDRFSAERTGGSVSTLTIQRTQQEDSAVYLCASSSRQGDRLFFGSGTQLSVL.

The V call is TRBV27, the J call TRBJ1-3; D is perhaps TRBD1 (5 bases). Germline V gene lookup returns CDR1 MNHEY and CDR2 SMNVEV (reference sequence). The CDR3 runs 16 residues. Trimming left V 4 bases short and J 4 bases short, with 17 bases between. The CDR3 DNA reads TGTGCCAGCAGTTCTACTAAGACAGTGTCGGGAAACACCATATATTTT. Its translation: CASSSTKTVSGNTIYF.

The chain combines TRBV18 with TRBJ2-4; tentative D call: TRBD1 (5 bases). Germline V gives CDR1 KGHSH, CDR2 LQKENI. V dropped 4 bases and J dropped 0 bases, with 16 bases sitting between them. CDR3 length equals 17 residues. The CDR3 nucleotides are TGTGCCAGCTCACTCGACAGCTCACCGCTAGCCAAAAACATTCAGTACTTC. Translated: CASSLDSSPLAKNIQYF.

This clone showed up just once. The chain is built from TRBV10-3 and TRBJ1-2; no definite D call. This CDR3 spans 13 amino acids. Germline CDR1 ENHRY, CDR2 SYGVKD. Trimming left V 2 bases short and J 1 base short, with 5 bases between. CDR3 DNA: TGTGCCATCAGTGAGCAAAATAACTATGGCTACACCTTC. It translates to CAISEQNNYGYTF.

The chain carries TRBV10-3 and TRBJ2-1; a possible D gene is TRBD2 (6 bases). Germline CDR1 and CDR2: ENHRY and SYGVKD. The CDR3 covers 13 residues. With 7 bases removed from V and 7 bases from J, the gap between germline ends came to 14 bases. DNA of the CDR3: TGTGCCATCAAGGTTTTAGGAGGGAATGAGCAGTTCTTC. Protein sequence: CAIKVLGGNEQFF.

V is TRBV30 and J is TRBJ1-5, with TRBD1 identical over 7 bases. Germline CDR1 reads GTSNPN; CDR2 reads SVGIG (reference sequence). The CDR3 contains 13 residues. Trimming cost V 2 bases and J 4 bases; bases outside gene matches: 2. CDR3 sequence (DNA): TGTGCCTGGAGTCTGACAGGGAATCAGCCCCAGCATTTT. It yields the protein CAWSLTGNQPQHF.

The chain combines TRBV18 with TRBJ2-4, with a possible D match to TRBD1 (6 bases). The CDR3 extends over 12 amino acids. Germline V lookup: CDR1 KGHSH, CDR2 LQKENI. Trimming removed 5 bases at V and 8 bases at J, with 10 bases between. The CDR3 DNA is TGTGCCAGCTCAGGACAGAGGGACATTCAGTACTTC. Translated: CASSGQRDIQYF.

The chain carries TRBV15 and TRBJ1-2; the match to TRBD1 covers 7 bases. This CDR3 comprises 15 residues. The V and J ends lost 1 base and 3 bases, in that order; junction bases with no gene match: 5. Germline V gives CDR1 LNHNV, CDR2 YYDKDF (reference sequence). CDR3 sequence (DNA): TGTGCCACCAGCAGAGGAGGGGGCGCGGACTATGGCTACACCTTC. This sequence encodes CATSRGGGADYGYTF.

The V call is TRBV29-1, the J call TRBJ2-1, with D tentatively TRBD2 (5 bases). V lost 3 bases and J 5 bases, leaving 8 bases between the germline ends. Per the germline V gene, CDR1 is SQVTM and CDR2 is ANQGSEA. The CDR3 totals 12 residues. CDR3 nucleotides: TGCAGCGTTGAGGAGAGGGACAATGAGCAGTTCTTC. This gives the protein CSVEERDNEQFF.

V gene TRBV7-2 combines with J gene TRBJ2-1; possible D gene TRBD1, 5 bases. The CDR3 has 12 residues. Per the germline V gene, CDR1 is SGHTA and CDR2 is FQGNSA. V lost 5 bases, J lost 9 bases, and 11 bases lay in between. The CDR3 reads CASSQGRGEQFF. As DNA, the CDR3 is TGTGCCAGCAGCCAGGGAAGAGGTGAGCAGTTCTTC.

Note on this clone: One end of the junction varies from germline; a read error may be responsible. The chain is built from TRBV2 and TRBJ2-6; 8 positions match TRBD1. Per the germline V gene, CDR1 is SNHLY and CDR2 is FYNNEI. The CDR3 is 17 amino acids. CDR3 sequence: CASSTGTGRFGANGLTF. In nucleotides, the CDR3 is TGTGCCAGCAGCACCGGGACAGGCCGTTTTGGGGCCAACGGCCTGACTTTC.

This clone came up a few times. The chain recombines TRBV2 with TRBJ2-7; 8 nucleotides align to TRBD2. J lost 2 bases, V lost 5 bases, and 17 bases had no gene match. Germline CDR1 and CDR2: SNHLY and FYNNEI. The length of the CDR3 is 18 residues. The CDR3 DNA follows: TGTGCCAGCAGTCTCCTCCCATCACCTTTACTAGCGGCCTACGAGCAGTACTTC. It is translated as CASSLLPSPLLAAYEQYF. Full variable domain (rest looked up from reference TRBV2 and TRBJ2-7): EPEVTQTPSHQVTQMGQEVILRCVPISNHLYFYWYRQILGQKVEFLVSFYNNEISEKSEIFDDQFSVERPDGSNFTLKIRSTKLEDSAMYFCASSLLPSPLLAAYEQYFGPGTRLTVT.

V gene TRBV12-5 combines with J gene TRBJ1-5; the D is unclear. Trimming stripped 1 base from V and 8 bases from J, with 9 bases between. The CDR3 totals 13 residues. The germline V gene encodes CDR1 LGHNT and CDR2 FRNRAP. The CDR3 sequence: CASGLATMEPQHF. CDR3 nucleotide sequence: TGTGCTAGTGGTTTGGCTACGATGGAGCCCCAGCATTTT.

A few counts support this clone. V is TRBV5-8 and J is TRBJ2-2; weak D call: TRBD2 (6 bases). Germline values: CDR1 SGHTS, CDR2 YDEGEE. CDR3 length: 18 amino acids. Deletions cut 4 bases from V and 6 bases from J, with 25 bases between. CDR3 bases: TGTGCCAGCAGCACTCGGGGCGGGACTGGGATGTACGCCGGGGAGCTGTTTTTT. Amino acids: CASSTRGGTGMYAGELFF.

This sequence joins TRBV2 and TRBJ1-5, with 7 bases identical to TRBD1. Trimming took 6 bases from V and 0 from J; bases not matched to a gene: 5. This CDR3 has 15 residues. The germline V gene has CDR1 SNHLY and CDR2 FYNNEI. The CDR3 loop reads CASREDRNSNQPQHF. The CDR3 coding sequence is TGTGCCAGCAGAGAGGACAGGAATAGCAATCAGCCCCAGCATTTT.

The rearrangement joins TRBV30 to TRBJ1-5; possible D gene TRBD1, 6 bases. The CDR3 covers 15 residues. Germline CDR1 is GTSNPN and CDR2 is SVGIG (reference sequence). Trimming removed 4 bases at V and 3 bases at J, with 16 bases between. The CDR3 loop is CAWTFNGQSNQPQHF. The DNA for the CDR3 is TGTGCCTGGACATTTAACGGACAGTCCAATCAGCCCCAGCATTTT.

The chain is built from TRBV7-9 and TRBJ1-1, with unresolved D. Trimming removed 3 bases from V and 4 bases from J, with 9 bases in between. CDR1 and CDR2 (germline): SEHNR, FQNEAQ (reference sequence). The CDR3 contains 13 residues. The DNA for the CDR3 is TGTGCCAGCAGCTTGCAGGAGGGCACTGAAGCTTTCTTT. Translated, it gives CASSLQEGTEAFF. The entire variable domain, with the rest obtained from reference TRBV7-9 and TRBJ1-1, is as follows: DTGVSQNPRHKITKRGQNVTFRCDPISEHNRLYWYRQTLGQGPEFLTYFQNEAQLEKSRLLSDRFSAERPKGSFSTLEIQRTEQGDSAMYLCASSLQEGTEAFFGQGTRLTVV.

This chain links TRBV30 with TRBJ2-1; a weak D match, TRBD1 (6 bases). Trimming shortened V by 2 bases and J by 0 bases, and 8 bases separated the two germline ends. This CDR3 has 14 amino acids. Germline assignment: CDR1 GTSNPN and CDR2 SVGIG (reference sequence). This chain's CDR3 is CAWSWGPSYNEQFF. The DNA of the CDR3 is TGTGCCTGGAGTTGGGGGCCCTCCTACAATGAGCAGTTCTTC.

The chain employs TRBV28 and TRBJ2-1; 8 bases line up with TRBD2. The length of the CDR3 is 15 residues. Germline V CDR1 and CDR2: MDHEN, SYDVKM. With V trimmed by 6 bases and J by 3 bases, 7 bases remained unmatched. In nucleotides, the CDR3 is TGTGCCAGCAGCCCCTCCGGGAGGGACTACAATGAGCAGTTCTTC. It is translated as CASSPSGRDYNEQFF.

This chain connects TRBV6-6 to TRBJ1-2; D gene uncertain. Deletions cut 2 bases from V and 3 bases from J, with 13 bases between. Germline CDR1 MNHNY, CDR2 SVGAGI (reference sequence). CDR3 length: 15 amino acids. CDR3 nucleotide sequence: TGTGCCAGCAGTTACAGCGGGAATGGTGACTATGGCTACACCTTC. Translating it yields CASSYSGNGDYGYTF.

This clone was counted only a few times. V usage is TRBV6-6 and J usage is TRBJ1-1, with TRBD1 as a possible D gene (5 bases). CDR1 is MNHNY, CDR2 SVGAGI, per germline (reference sequence). V was clipped by 2 bases and J by 5 bases, with 12 bases between them. The CDR3 totals 14 residues. The CDR3 nucleotides read TGTGCCAGCAGTTACGGAGGGACGGTGACTGAAGCTTTCTTT. Translating it yields CASSYGGTVTEAFF.

The chain recombines TRBV19 with TRBJ2-2; D is undetermined. The CDR3 runs 13 residues. The ends were cut back, 5 bases at V and 3 bases at J, with 7 bases in the middle. Germline V gene sequence: CDR1 LNHDA, CDR2 SQIVND (reference sequence). The CDR3 sequence is CASSSSHTGELFF. The CDR3 region has the DNA TGTGCCAGTAGTTCCTCCCACACCGGGGAGCTGTTTTTT.

The DNA for the CDR3 is TGTGCCAGCAGCGTAGCCCCCCCTAGCAGGAGCGTCATCCATGAGCAGTTCTTC. Its protein product is CASSVAPPSRSVIHEQFF. The V gene is TRBV9, the J gene TRBJ2-1; D possibly corresponds to TRBD2 (5 bases). V was shortened by 0 bases and J by 8 bases, with 24 bases between the two germline ends. The CDR3 is 18 residues long. Germline V lookup: CDR1 SGDLS, CDR2 YYNGEE.

The chain carries TRBV18 and TRBJ1-1; no firm D call. The CDR3 totals 15 residues. CDR1 is KGHSH and CDR2 is LQKENI in the germline V gene. Trimming removed 0 bases at V and 5 bases at J, with 13 bases between. The CDR3 loop reads CASSPPLTRQTEAFF. CDR3 sequence (DNA): TGTGCCAGCTCACCACCGCTAACGAGACAAACTGAAGCTTTCTTT.

On this clone itself: Other DNA sequences in the sample encode the same CDR3. V gene TRBV6-5 combines with J gene TRBJ1-4, with D hard to call. Trimming left V 8 bases short and J 0 bases short, with 10 bases between. The CDR3 spans 14 residues. In germline, CDR1 is MNHEY, CDR2 SVGAGI. The CDR3 loop reads CASRGVATNEKLFF. In DNA form, the CDR3 reads TGTGCCAGCCGCGGGGTTGCAACTAATGAAAAACTGTTTTTT.